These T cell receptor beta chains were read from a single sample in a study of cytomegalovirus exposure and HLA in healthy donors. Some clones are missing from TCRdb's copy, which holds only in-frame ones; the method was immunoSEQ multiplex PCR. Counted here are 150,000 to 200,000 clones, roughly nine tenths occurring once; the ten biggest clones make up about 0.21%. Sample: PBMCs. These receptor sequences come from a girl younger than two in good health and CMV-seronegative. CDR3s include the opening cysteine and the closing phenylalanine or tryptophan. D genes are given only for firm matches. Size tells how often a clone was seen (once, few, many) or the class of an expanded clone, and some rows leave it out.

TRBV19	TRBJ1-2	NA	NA	TGTGCCAGTAGTATTAGCAGGGCTAACTATGGCTACACCTTC	CASSISRANYGYTF
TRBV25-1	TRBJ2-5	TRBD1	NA	TGTGCCAGCAGGGGACAGGGAGAAGAGACCCAGTACTTC	CASRGQGEETQYF
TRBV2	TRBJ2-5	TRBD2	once	TGTGCCAGCAGTGTAAGACTAGCGGGAGAGGAGACCCAGTACTTC	CASSVRLAGEETQYF
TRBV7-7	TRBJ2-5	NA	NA	TGTGCTAGCAGCTTGGAGGGCGGGGAGACCCAGTACTTC	CASSLEGGETQYF
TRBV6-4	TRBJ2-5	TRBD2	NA	TGTGCCAGCAGTGACGCTAGCGGGGAGGGCGAGGCCCAGTACTTC	CASSDASGEGEAQYF
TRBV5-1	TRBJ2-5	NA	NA	TGCGCCAGCAGCTCGGCCTTGGGGGGACAAGAGACCCAGTACTTC	CASSSALGGQETQYF
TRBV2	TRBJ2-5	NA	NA	TGTGCCAGCAGGTTGGACAACAGCCAAGAGACCCAGTACTTC	CASRLDNSQETQYF
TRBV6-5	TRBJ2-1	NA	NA	TGTGCCAGCAGTTACTCGGACAGAAGACCTCTCGGTGAGCAGTTCTTC	CASSYSDRRPLGEQFF
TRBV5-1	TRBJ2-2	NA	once	TGCGCCAGCAGCTTGAATCCAGGGAACACCGGGGAGCTGTTTTTT	CASSLNPGNTGELFF
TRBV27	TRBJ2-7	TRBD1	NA	TGTGCCAGCAGTTTAAATTCCCGGGGACAGGTCTACGAGCAGTACTTC	CASSLNSRGQVYEQYF
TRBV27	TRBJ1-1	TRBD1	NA	TGTGCCAGCAAACCCTGGACAGGGGGCCTCACTGAAGCTTTCTTT	CASKPWTGGLTEAFF
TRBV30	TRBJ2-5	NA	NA	TGTGCCTGGGGACAGTCCCAAGAGACCCAGTACTTC	CAWGQSQETQYF
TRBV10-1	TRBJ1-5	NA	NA	TGCGCCAGCACCCAGGGCGCGAGGATTGGCAATCAGCCCCAGCATTTT	CASTQGARIGNQPQHF
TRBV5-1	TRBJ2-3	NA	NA	TGCGCCAGCAGCTTGGCGGGCGGGAGCACAGATACGCAGTATTTT	CASSLAGGSTDTQYF
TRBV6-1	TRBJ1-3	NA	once	TGTGCCAGCAGTGAACTGCGGGGCTCTGGAAACACCATATATTTT	CASSELRGSGNTIYF
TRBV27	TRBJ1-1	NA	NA	TGTGCCAGCACCACGGGGAACACTGAAGCTTTCTTT	CASTTGNTEAFF
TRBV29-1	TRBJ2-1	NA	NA	TGCAGCGTTGACAGTTGGGGGGGGCAATCACTCTACAATGAGCAGTTCTTC	CSVDSWGGQSLYNEQFF
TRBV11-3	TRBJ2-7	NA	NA	TGTGCCAGCAGCTTAGACGGGAGTAGCCCCTCCTACGAGCAGTACTTC	CASSLDGSSPSYEQYF
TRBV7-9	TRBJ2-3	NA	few	TGTGCCAGCAGCTTAGCGGCCACAGATACGCAGTATTTT	CASSLAATDTQYF
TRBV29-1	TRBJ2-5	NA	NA	TGCAGCTCCGAACAGGGTCCGGAGACCCAGTACTTC	CSSEQGPETQYF
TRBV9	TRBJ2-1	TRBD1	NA	TGTGCCAGCAGCGTAGGGGCAGGGGGCGTTGAGCAGTTCTTC	CASSVGAGGVEQFF
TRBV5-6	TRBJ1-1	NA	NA	TGTGCCAGCAGCTTCGGAGCCACTGAAGCTTTCTTT	CASSFGATEAFF
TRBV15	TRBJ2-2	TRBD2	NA	TGTGCCACCAATAGCGGGGGGAACACCGGGGAGCTGTTTTTT	CATNSGGNTGELFF
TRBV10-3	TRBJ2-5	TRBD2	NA	TGTGCCATCAGCGGGACTAGCGGGGTGGAGACCCAGTACTTC	CAISGTSGVETQYF
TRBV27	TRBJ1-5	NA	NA	TGTGCCAGCAGTTTATCGTGGGACTCGGGGCAGCCCCAGCATTTT	CASSLSWDSGQPQHF
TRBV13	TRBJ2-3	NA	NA	TGTGCCAGCAGTTTCACCTTAGGGGGGGGCGGGGATACGCAGTATTTT	CASSFTLGGGGDTQYF
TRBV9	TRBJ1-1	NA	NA	TGTGCCAGCAGCGTAGGAGGACAGATGAACACTGAAGCTTTCTTT	CASSVGGQMNTEAFF
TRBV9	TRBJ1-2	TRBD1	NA	TGTGCCAGCAGCCCGTCCTGGGACAGCGCTAACTATGGCTACACCTTC	CASSPSWDSANYGYTF
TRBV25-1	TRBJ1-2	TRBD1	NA	TGTGCCAGCAGTGAATCCGGGCAGGGGGCATGGGGGGGTGGCTACACCTTC	CASSESGQGAWGGGYTF
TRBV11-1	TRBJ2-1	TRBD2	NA	TGTGCCAGCAGCTTCCTAGCGGGAGGGTCCTACAATGAGCAGTTCTTC	CASSFLAGGSYNEQFF
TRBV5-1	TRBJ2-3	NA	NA	TGCGCCAGCAGCCCGATTACGGAGACAGATACGCAGTATTTT	CASSPITETDTQYF
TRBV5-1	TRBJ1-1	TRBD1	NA	TGCGCCAGCAGCTTGGGGGCGACAGGGGGCTCGAACACTGAAGCTTTCTTT	CASSLGATGGSNTEAFF
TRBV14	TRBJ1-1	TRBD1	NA	TGTGCCAGCAGCCAGCGGAGACAGGGGCTCGGCACTGAAGCTTTCTTT	CASSQRRQGLGTEAFF
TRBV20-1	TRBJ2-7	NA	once	TGCAGTGCAGTAAGGGGCTCAGAGCAGTACTTC	CSAVRGSEQYF
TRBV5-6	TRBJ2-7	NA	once	TGTGCCAGCAGCTTCCTTCCAGGGCCTACCTACGAGCAGTACTTC	CASSFLPGPTYEQYF
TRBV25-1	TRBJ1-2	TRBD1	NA	TGTGCCAGCAGTGGGGACAGTCGGGGCTACACCTTC	CASSGDSRGYTF
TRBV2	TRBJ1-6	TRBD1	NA	TGTGCCAGCAGCTTGGGACAGGGGCATTCACCCCTCCACTTT	CASSLGQGHSPLHF
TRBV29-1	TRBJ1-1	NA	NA	TGCAGCGTTGAAGATCGAGCCCTCCCCCGTCGAACTGAAGCTTTCTTT	CSVEDRALPRRTEAFF
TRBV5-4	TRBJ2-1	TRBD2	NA	TGTGCCAGCAGCTTGAAGCGGGAGATCTCCTACAATGAGCAGTTCTTC	CASSLKREISYNEQFF
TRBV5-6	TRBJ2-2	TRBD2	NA	TGTGCCAGCAGCTGGGGGGGTGAGACCGGGGAGCTGTTTTTT	CASSWGGETGELFF
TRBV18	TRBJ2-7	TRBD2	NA	TGTGCCAGCTCACCCTCACTAGCGGCGGGTTCCTACGAGCAGTACTTC	CASSPSLAAGSYEQYF
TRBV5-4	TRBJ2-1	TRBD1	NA	TGTGCCAGAAGCCGGGACAGATCTTCTCGCCATGAGCAGTTCTTC	CARSRDRSSRHEQFF
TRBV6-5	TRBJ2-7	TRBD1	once	TGTGCCAGCAGTTCCACCGGGACAGGGTCCCTAGACGGGCAGTACTTC	CASSSTGTGSLDGQYF
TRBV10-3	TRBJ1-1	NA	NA	TGTGCCATCGCGGGGTCCACTGAAGCTTTCTTT	CAIAGSTEAFF
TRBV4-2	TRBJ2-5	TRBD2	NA	TGTGCCAGCAGCCAAGGGGCTAGCGGGGTGAAGACCCAGTACTTC	CASSQGASGVKTQYF
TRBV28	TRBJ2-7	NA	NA	TGTGCCAGCAGCCCGATCGGGTGCGAGCAGTACTTC	CASSPIGCEQYF
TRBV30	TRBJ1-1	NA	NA	TGTGCCTGGAGTACGACAGCGAACACTGAAGCTTTCTTT	CAWSTTANTEAFF
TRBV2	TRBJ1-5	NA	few	TGTGCCAGCAGTGAAACAGGGTATAATCAGCCCCAGCATTTT	CASSETGYNQPQHF
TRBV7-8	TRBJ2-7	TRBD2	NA	TGTGCCAGCAGCTTCGAGCGGGACTCCTACGAGCAGTACTTC	CASSFERDSYEQYF
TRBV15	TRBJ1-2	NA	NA	TGTGCCACCAGCCAGAGGTTCGTGAACTATGGCTACACCTTC	CATSQRFVNYGYTF
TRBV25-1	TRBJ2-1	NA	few	TGTGCCGCACGGGAGTCGCTATACAATGAGCAGTTCTTC	CAARESLYNEQFF
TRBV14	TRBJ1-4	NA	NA	TGTGCCAGCAGCCAAGGAAGAGATGAAAAACTGTTTTTT	CASSQGRDEKLFF